This T cell receptor beta chain derives from a study of low-dose radiotherapy and immunotherapy resistance in tumors. Study overall: Each patient was administered nivolumab intravenously at 240 mg, which was a flat dose, every two weeks, along with intravenous ipilimumab at 1 mg/kg every six weeks.

TRAV- and TRBV-specific primers were used for first-strand cDNA, which covered alpha and beta chains. With a V-primer adapter and a constant-region primer, TCRs were amplified for roughly 21 PCR cycles. It was by in vitro transcription that isolated mRNA was amplified. Each CDR3 protein gets one entry after TCRdb re-called the reads with MiXCR. Seen here are tens of thousands of distinct CDR3 sequences, around 25% observed once, and the top ten hold under 6.5%. As to time point: before trial treatment. Each donor was administered nivolumab, ipilimumab, aspirin, low-dose cyclophosphamide and low-dose radiotherapy. All eligible patients presented with advanced solid tumors that contained no tumor-infiltrating lymphocytes. In this sample, this clonotype turned up a few times. This clonotype was sampled from a male donor with prostate cancer. The material sequenced was PBMCs, taken before treatment.

The CDR3 sequence: CASSITQPNLNTGELFF. The CDR3 DNA is TGTGCCAGCAGCATTACCCAGCCAAACTTGAACACCGGGGAGCTGTTTTTT. The chain is built from TRBV2 and TRBJ2-2; D unresolved. Trimming removed 6 bases at V and 1 base at J, with 18 bases between. CDR1 is SNHLY and CDR2 is FYNNEI in the germline V gene. This CDR3 contains 17 residues.